These 21 T cell receptor beta chains came from one sample sequenced in a study of OX40 agonist ivuxolimab in advanced cancers. Clones were read by immunoSEQ multiplex PCR, and TCRdb kept only the in-frame ones, dropping some. Of nearly 80,000 clones listed, 80% to 95% were seen once; the top ten hold 0.25% to 0.35%. The sequenced sample was CD4+ or CD8+ T cells sorted from blood, obtained in a trial of the OX40 agonist ivuxolimab. The receptors stem from an adult with an advanced solid tumor such as melanoma, head and neck, liver or kidney cancer.

The V gene is TRBV25-1, the J gene TRBJ1-1; D uncertain. Germline V CDR1 and CDR2: MGHDK, SYGVNS. CDR3 length: 15 residues. Trimming removed 4 bases at V and 2 bases at J, with 14 bases between. DNA for the CDR3: TGTGCCAGCAGTGTAGCGGGAGCACCAAACACTGAAGCTTTCTTT. Its protein product is CASSVAGAPNTEAFF.

The chain is built from TRBV25-1 and TRBJ2-7; D unresolved. There are 13 residues in the CDR3. Germline lookup yields CDR1 MGHDK and CDR2 SYGVNS. V lost 3 bases to trimming and J lost 7 bases, with 13 bases between them. CDR3 protein: CASSDGVLREQYF. The DNA for the CDR3 is TGTGCCAGCAGTGACGGTGTACTGAGGGAGCAGTACTTC.

The chain has TRBV2 and TRBJ2-5, with D hard to call. The V and J ends lost 5 bases and 1 base respectively, with 5 bases between them. CDR3 size: 12 residues. Per the germline V gene, CDR1 is SNHLY and CDR2 is FYNNEI. The CDR3 sequence is CASSSSQETQYF. The CDR3 bases are TGTGCCAGCAGTTCCTCCCAAGAGACCCAGTACTTC. The full variable domain, its missing parts supplied by reference TRBV2 and TRBJ2-5, is EPEVTQTPSHQVTQMGQEVILRCVPISNHLYFYWYRQILGQKVEFLVSFYNNEISEKSEIFDDQFSVERPDGSNFTLKIRSTKLEDSAMYFCASSSSQETQYFGPGTRLLVL.

The sample holds one count of this clone. CDR3 region: CASSPYTGTGTNYGYTF. Here the CDR3 DNA reads TGTGCCAGCAGCCCTTATACCGGGACAGGGACGAACTATGGCTACACCTTC. The chain couples TRBV7-9 to TRBJ1-2, with 9 bases lining up with TRBD1. Germline CDR1 SEHNR, CDR2 FQNEAQ (reference sequence). J lost 2 bases, V lost 5 bases, and 12 bases had no gene match. The CDR3 has 17 amino acids.

The J gene is TRBJ2-1, the V gene TRBV11-2; 7 bases map to TRBD1. The CDR3 runs 18 residues. V gave up 5 bases and J gave up 1 base; unmatched junction bases: 14. Germline CDR1 is SGHAT and CDR2 is FQNNGV. The CDR3 coding sequence is TGTGCCAGCAGCCCAAACCTGCAGGGGGATTTTTCCTACAATGAGCAGTTCTTC. Its translation is CASSPNLQGDFSYNEQFF.

The chain uses TRBV19 and TRBJ1-3, with unresolved D. V dropped 3 bases and J dropped 3 bases, with 12 bases sitting between them. Germline V gene lookup returns CDR1 LNHDA and CDR2 SQIVND (reference sequence). This CDR3 is 15 amino acids long. The CDR3 reads CASSMGQLVGNTIYF. CDR3 nucleotide sequence: TGTGCCAGTAGTATGGGTCAGTTGGTTGGAAACACCATATATTTT.

The chain recombines TRBV11-2 with TRBJ2-7; 9 bases agree with TRBD1. The CDR3 runs to 11 residues. Germline-derived CDR1 and CDR2 are SGHAT and FQNNGV. V gave up 4 bases and J gave up 11 bases; unmatched junction bases: 3. The CDR3 reads CASSSRDREYF. Written as DNA, the CDR3 is TGTGCCAGCAGCTCTCGGGACAGGGAGTACTTC.

The chain recombines TRBV18 with TRBJ1-3; D is possibly TRBD1 (5 bases). Trimming left V 3 bases short and J 0 bases short, with 9 bases between. Germline V lookup: CDR1 KGHSH, CDR2 LQKENI. The length of the CDR3 is 15 residues. The CDR3 DNA follows: TGTGCCAGCTCACCGGCGGACACCTCTGGAAACACCATATATTTT. Protein product: CASSPADTSGNTIYF.

The genes are TRBV28 and TRBJ2-7; tentatively, D is TRBD1 or TRBD2 (5 bases each). The CDR3 contains 13 residues. Germline values: CDR1 MDHEN, CDR2 SYDVKM. The V end lost 5 bases, the J end lost 3 bases, and 11 bases lay between the germline ends. The DNA of the CDR3 is TGTGCCAGCAGTCGGGGACGGGACTACGAGCAGTACGTC. Residues: CASSRGRDYEQYV.

The chain joins TRBV2 to TRBJ2-7; perhaps D is TRBD1 or TRBD2 (5 bases each). The CDR3 runs to 12 residues. V was pared by 5 bases and J by 6 bases, with 11 bases between. Germline CDR1 and CDR2: SNHLY and FYNNEI. CDR3 loop: CASSFAGTEQYV. The CDR3 DNA sequence: TGTGCCAGCAGTTTCGCAGGGACCGAGCAGTACGTC.

The chain employs TRBV4-2 and TRBJ2-2; D is possibly TRBD2 (6 bases). Germline loops: CDR1 LGHNA, CDR2 YNFKEQ. The V and J ends lost 2 bases and 3 bases respectively, with 13 bases between them. The CDR3 loop spans 16 amino acids. CDR3 residues: CASSQSGRGYTGELFF. In DNA form, the CDR3 reads TGTGCCAGCAGCCAATCCGGGAGAGGGTACACCGGGGAGCTGTTTTTT.

J is TRBJ1-2 and V is TRBV5-5; no definite D call. Germline CDR1 is SGHKS and CDR2 is YYEKEE (reference sequence). This CDR3 spans 17 amino acids. Trimming left V 4 bases short and J 3 bases short, with 22 bases between. CDR3 nucleotides: TGTGCCAGCAGCCAGCAATATGCATCAGGTTACGACTATGGCTACACCTTC. This encodes CASSQQYASGYDYGYTF.

This CDR3 is CASSEVQGYNEQFF. CDR3 sequence (DNA): TGTGCCAGCAGTGAGGTACAGGGCTACAATGAGCAGTTCTTC. V usage is TRBV25-1 and J usage is TRBJ2-1; D may be TRBD1 (6 bases). The V end was cut by 3 bases, the J end by 3 bases, with 9 bases between. The CDR3 has 14 amino acids. Germline V gives CDR1 MGHDK, CDR2 SYGVNS.

This clone has just one count. This rearrangement joins TRBV7-2 to TRBJ1-2, with unresolved D. Germline CDR1 reads SGHTA; CDR2 reads FQGNSA. The CDR3 extends over 13 amino acids. The V gene lost 1 base and the J gene lost 4 bases, with 7 bases spanning the gap. CDR3 bases: TGTGCCAGCAGCTTAGGGGGAGTCTATGGCTACACCTTC. This translates into CASSLGGVYGYTF.

This chain uses TRBV7-9 with TRBJ2-3, with D perhaps matching TRBD2 (5 bases). Trimming removed 5 bases at V and 11 bases at J, with 8 bases between. Germline CDR1 and CDR2: SEHNR and FQNEAQ (reference sequence). The length of the CDR3 is 10 residues. The CDR3 nucleotides are TGTGCCAGCAGCCGGGGTCTGCAGTATTTT. Amino acid sequence: CASSRGLQYF.

The chain links TRBV6-6 to TRBJ2-7; the D is unclear. Germline CDR1 and CDR2: MNHNY and SVGAGI (reference sequence). CDR3 length equals 12 residues. Trimming removed 6 bases from V and 7 bases from J, with 13 bases in between. The CDR3 spells CASSRWGREQYV. The CDR3 bases are TGTGCCAGCAGCCGATGGGGAAGAGAGCAGTACGTC.

This chain uses TRBV15 with TRBJ1-5; D is possibly TRBD1 (5 bases). Per the germline V gene, CDR1 is LNHNV and CDR2 is YYDKDF (reference sequence). V shed 6 bases and J shed 4 bases, with 16 bases lying between them. The CDR3 is made up of 15 amino acids. Here the CDR3 reads CATSPTGTQNQPQHF. Here the CDR3 DNA reads TGTGCCACCAGTCCAACCGGGACCCAAAATCAGCCCCAGCATTTT.

The rearrangement links TRBV25-1 to TRBJ1-2; no clear D gene. V was pared by 3 bases and J by 2 bases, with 10 bases between. The length of the CDR3 is 14 residues. The germline V gene encodes CDR1 MGHDK and CDR2 SYGVNS. This chain's CDR3 is CASSDATGNYGYTF. The CDR3 nucleotides are TGTGCCAGCAGTGACGCGACGGGAAACTATGGCTACACCTTC.

V usage is TRBV10-3 and J usage is TRBJ1-1, with 9 bases lining up with TRBD1. Trimming cost V 10 bases and J 8 bases; bases outside gene matches: 14. Germline lookup yields CDR1 ENHRY and CDR2 SYGVKD. The CDR3 length is 14 residues. CDR3 DNA: TGTGCCACAAACGGACAGGGGACTAGGGCCGAAGCTTTCTTT. It translates to CATNGQGTRAEAFF.

V and J are TRBV9 and TRBJ2-2, with TRBD1 matching over 8 bases. In germline, CDR1 is SGDLS, CDR2 YYNGEE. The CDR3 is 17 residues long. J gave up 7 bases and V 3 bases, and 14 bases lay outside the gene matches. The CDR3 bases are TGTGCCAGCAGCGGAGATGGGGTGAGACAGGGGATCGGGGAGCTGTTTTTT. Its protein is CASSGDGVRQGIGELFF.

This clone showed up just a few times. The DNA of the CDR3 is TGTGCCAGCAGCGCAGGGGGCGCGACTGAAGCTTTCTTT. Its protein product is CASSAGGATEAFF. This sequence joins TRBV9 and TRBJ1-1; 8 bases fit TRBD1. The CDR3 length is 13 residues. Trimming at V came to 3 bases and at J to 5 bases, leaving 3 bases not matched to a gene. The V gene's germline CDR1 is SGDLS and CDR2 YYNGEE.